The sequence of this T cell receptor beta chain was determined in a study of T cell responses to AZD1222 COVID-19 vaccine. The CDR3 length is 16 residues. With V trimmed by 0 bases and J by 10 bases, 10 bases remained unmatched. Germline V lookup: CDR1 SGDLS, CDR2 YYNGEE. The repertoire was sequenced with immunoSEQ multiplex PCR; TCRdb's copy has only in-frame clones and lacks some. The repertoire has some 120,000 clones, about 83% of them found once; the top ten carry 9.5% to 15%. The sequences come from peripheral blood, collected on day 0 of AZD1222 vaccination. This chain uses TRBV9 with TRBJ2-1; 10 bases agree with TRBD1. The source of this sequence is an adult in good health. The CDR3, as DNA: TGTGCCAGCAGCGTAGGGGACAGGGGAAGGCCTGGGGAGCAGTTCTTC. It encodes CASSVGDRGRPGEQFF.